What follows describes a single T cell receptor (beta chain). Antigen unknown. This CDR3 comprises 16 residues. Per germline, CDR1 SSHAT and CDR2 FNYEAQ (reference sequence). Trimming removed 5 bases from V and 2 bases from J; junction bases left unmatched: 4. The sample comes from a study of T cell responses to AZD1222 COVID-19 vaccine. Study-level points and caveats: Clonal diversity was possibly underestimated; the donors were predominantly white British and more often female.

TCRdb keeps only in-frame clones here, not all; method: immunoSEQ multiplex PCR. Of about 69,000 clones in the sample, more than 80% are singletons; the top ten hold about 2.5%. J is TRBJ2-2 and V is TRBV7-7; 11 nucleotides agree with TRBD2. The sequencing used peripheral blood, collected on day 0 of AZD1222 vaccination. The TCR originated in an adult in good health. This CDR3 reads CASSAGLAGNTGELFF. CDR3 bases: TGTGCCAGCAGCGCCGGACTAGCGGGTAACACCGGGGAGCTGTTTTTT.